This T cell receptor beta chain was recorded in a study of OX40 agonist ivuxolimab in advanced cancers. Study-wide background: Ivuxolimab, which is an agonistic anti-OX40 (CD134) antibody, was administered to the patients.

This clone has just one count. Other DNA sequences in this sample translate to the same CDR3. Sequenced by immunoSEQ multiplex PCR; TCRdb stores in-frame clones only, minus some. Among approximately 60,000 clones listed, roughly 90% were seen once. Germline CDR1 and CDR2: SGDLS and YYNGEE. The length of the CDR3 is 12 residues. V was shortened by 3 bases and J by 10 bases, with 11 bases between the two germline ends. The sample consisted of CD4+ or CD8+ T cells sorted from blood, taken in a trial of the OX40 agonist ivuxolimab. This TCR came from an adult with an advanced solid tumor such as melanoma, head and neck, liver or kidney cancer. V and J are TRBV9 and TRBJ2-1; possible D gene TRBD1, 6 bases. CDR3 bases: TGTGCCAGCAGCGGAGGACAGTACGAGCAGTTCTTC. This translates into CASSGGQYEQFF.